Below, 15 T cell receptor beta chains from the same sample are listed, as sequenced in a study of cytomegalovirus exposure and HLA in healthy donors. Primers: 60 Vbeta forward and 13 Jbeta reverse. Some clones are missing from TCRdb's copy, which holds only in-frame ones; the method was immunoSEQ multiplex PCR. The clone table shows just over 200,000 clones, with the ten largest holding about 1%. Sequencing used PBMCs. All receptors derive from a girl aged 2 to 9 in good health and CMV-seropositive.

The CDR3 here is CASSQGIPTNEKLFF. The DNA of the CDR3 is TGTGCCAGCAGTCAGGGGATCCCAACTAATGAAAAACTGTTTTTT. The V gene is TRBV6-5, the J gene TRBJ1-4; maybe TRBD1 (6 bases). The V gene's germline CDR1 is MNHEY and CDR2 SVGAGI. The V end lost 5 bases, the J end lost 0 bases, and 10 bases lay between the germline ends. The CDR3 extends over 15 amino acids.

This CDR3 is CASSQDSTGTGAGNTIYF. CDR3 DNA sequence: TGTGCCAGCAGCCAAGATTCCACCGGGACAGGGGCTGGAAACACCATATATTTT. The chain recombines TRBV4-2 with TRBJ1-3, with 10 bases identical to TRBD1. CDR3 length: 18 amino acids. CDR1 is LGHNA, CDR2 YNFKEQ, per germline. V lost 0 bases to trimming and J lost 2 bases; unmatched junction nucleotides: 7.

The genes are TRBV11-3 and TRBJ2-1, with 9 bases fitting TRBD2. The trim removed 5 bases at V and 6 bases at J, leaving 8 bases unmatched. CDR1 is SGHNT, CDR2 YENEEA, per germline. CDR3 size: 15 residues. CDR3 amino acids: CASSPSGRRANEQFF. The CDR3 nucleotides are TGTGCCAGCAGCCCCAGCGGGAGGAGGGCCAATGAGCAGTTCTTC.

The chain recombines TRBV2 with TRBJ2-3, with D uncertain. Trimming removed 3 bases at V and 0 bases at J, with 10 bases between. Germline V gene lookup returns CDR1 SNHLY and CDR2 FYNNEI. CDR3 length: 15 amino acids. Written as DNA, the CDR3 is TGTGCCAGCAGTGAGGATACGGGTAGCACAGATACGCAGTATTTT. This codes for CASSEDTGSTDTQYF.

The chain carries TRBV11-2 and TRBJ1-2, with 7 bases identical to TRBD1. The J segment lost 4 bases and the V segment lost 4 bases, leaving 9 bases of the junction unmatched. Germline V gene lookup returns CDR1 SGHAT and CDR2 FQNNGV. The CDR3 totals 15 residues. CDR3 nucleotide sequence: TGTGCCAGCAGCTCGTACAGGGGAATCGGCTATGGCTACACCTTC. Its translation: CASSSYRGIGYGYTF.

This rearrangement joins TRBV15 to TRBJ2-3; 11 nucleotides agree with TRBD2. In germline, CDR1 is LNHNV, CDR2 YYDKDF (reference sequence). CDR3 length: 19 amino acids. J lost 4 bases, V lost 1 base, and 13 bases had no gene match. The CDR3, as DNA: TGTGCCACCAGCAGAGTCTTGACTAGCGGGACGTCGGTAGCAGATACGCAGTATTTT. Amino acid sequence: CATSRVLTSGTSVADTQYF.

V is TRBV27 and J is TRBJ2-2; 9 positions agree with TRBD2. This CDR3 region has 15 residues. Looked up from germline, CDR1 is MNHEY and CDR2 is SMNVEV (reference sequence). Trimming took 5 bases from V and 6 from J; bases not matched to a gene: 7. CDR3 region: CASSPGLAGPGELFF. Here the CDR3 DNA reads TGTGCCAGCAGTCCGGGACTAGCCGGTCCCGGGGAGCTGTTTTTT.

The chain is built from TRBV6-1 and TRBJ1-4; 7 nucleotides match TRBD1. The CDR3 is 15 amino acids. CDR1 is MNHNS, CDR2 SASEGT, per germline. With V trimmed by 2 bases and J by 13 bases, 13 bases remained unmatched. The CDR3, as DNA: TGTGCCAGCAGTGAAAGGGCCTACAGGGGCCTAGGACTGTTTTTT. This sequence encodes CASSERAYRGLGLFF.

The chain employs TRBV4-2 and TRBJ1-2; D is ambiguous. This CDR3 contains 12 residues. Per the germline V gene, CDR1 is LGHNA and CDR2 is YNFKEQ. V was pared by 0 bases and J by 6 bases, with 5 bases between. The chain's CDR3 is CASSQERDGYTF. As DNA, the CDR3 is TGTGCCAGCAGCCAAGAGAGGGATGGCTACACCTTC.

The chain carries TRBV27 and TRBJ1-5; no clear D. The CDR3 is made up of 14 amino acids. Germline CDR1 is MNHEY and CDR2 is SMNVEV (reference sequence). V was shortened by 5 bases and J by 2 bases, with 10 bases between the two germline ends. The CDR3 nucleotides read TGTGCCAGCAGTCATGGAGGCGGCAATCAGCCCCAGCATTTT. Translating gives CASSHGGGNQPQHF.

In DNA form, the CDR3 reads TGCGCCAGCAGCTTTGGTGGGGGGCAAGAGACCCAGTACTTC. Its translation: CASSFGGGQETQYF. The chain employs TRBV5-1 and TRBJ2-5; tentative D call: TRBD2 (6 bases). The germline V gene has CDR1 SGHRS and CDR2 YFSETQ. The V end lost 2 bases, the J end lost 2 bases, and 10 bases lay between the germline ends. This CDR3 region has 14 residues.

This chain connects TRBV28 to TRBJ1-2; D is unclear. The germline V and J ends were trimmed by 5 bases and 3 bases, with 13 bases remaining between them. CDR3 length: 14 residues. In germline, CDR1 is MDHEN, CDR2 SYDVKM. CDR3 nucleotide sequence: TGTGCCAGCAGTCCCGTCAGGAGGGACTATGGCTACACCTTC. This translates into CASSPVRRDYGYTF.

The chain combines TRBV6-5 with TRBJ1-2; the D gene is possibly TRBD1 (5 bases). Germline V lookup: CDR1 MNHEY, CDR2 SVGAGI. Trimming removed 2 bases at V and 1 base at J, with 11 bases between. The CDR3 contains 15 residues. The CDR3 DNA reads as TGTGCCAGCAGTTACACTACAGGCGGTAACTATGGCTACACCTTC. Amino acid sequence: CASSYTTGGNYGYTF.

As concerns this clone: The same CDR3 is also encoded by other DNA sequences in this sample. The rearrangement uses TRBV28 and TRBJ1-2; TRBD1 might be the D (5 bases). CDR3 length equals 11 residues. Trimming took 4 bases from V and 8 from J, leaving 8 bases between them. The germline gives CDR1 MDHEN, CDR2 SYDVKM. CDR3 bases: TGTGCCAGCAGTTCCGGGGGAGGCTACACCTTC. Its protein product is CASSSGGGYTF.

The genes are TRBV7-2 and TRBJ1-3, with D unresolved. The CDR3 has 15 amino acids. V gave up 4 bases and J gave up 4 bases, with 14 bases separating them. Germline CDR1 reads SGHTA; CDR2 reads FQGNSA. DNA for the CDR3: TGTGCCAGCAGCTCTAGAGTCCTTGGGGGAAACACCATATATTTT. Protein: CASSSRVLGGNTIYF.